Included here is one T cell receptor (beta chain) sequence, with context. Its recognized antigen is unknown. No clone much larger than this one lies a single base away; base qualities are absent. This specimen comes from a study of shared T cell receptors in the human thymus (dated by TCRdb to the early 2020s). With respect to the entire study: The study investigated the way shared, self-reactive T-cell receptor alpha chains are produced in the human thymus.

From V the trimming removes 0 bases and from J it removes 6 bases, while the gene matches leave 10 bases of the junction unaccounted for. From a lookup of the germline V gene (reference sequence), CDR1 and CDR2 are SGHNT and YYREEE. Reading from cysteine to phenylalanine, the CDR3 counts 18 amino acids. Only the CDR3 part of the read is kept: 54 bases, read in frame from the first base. Library generation was performed with the immunoSEQ multiplex PCR assay. In TCRdb, the immuneACCESS table is reduced to in-frame sequences with V and J assigned. These tables do not hold every clone; where another copy was compared, an unresolved V gene accounts for under half, and the others remain unexplained. A total of about 380,000 clones appear in this sample, over 90% of them only once. In total, the top ten clones hold roughly 0.021% of the sample.

The sequenced material came from thymocytes. The sequence links TRBV5-4 to TRBJ2-1, and 12 junction bases match TRBD2. The clonotype was recovered from a human donor. The DNA sequence is given as TGTGCCAGCAGCTTGGATTCATCTTCTAGCGGGAGGGGCAATGAGCAGTTCTTC. This yields the protein CASSLDSSSSGRGNEQFF.